This T cell receptor beta chain was sequenced for a study of blood T cell repertoires in COVID-19. About the study: The samples span acute and convalescent COVID-19 from the United States, Italy and Spain.

Trimming removed 0 bases from V and 1 base from J, with 9 bases in between. This CDR3 region has 15 residues. Methods used by the authors: Counts of nucleated cells, estimated from reference gene primer amplification, were obtained. TCRdb's copy holds only in-frame clones and misses some; the assay was immunoSEQ multiplex PCR. That table is the source of V, J and clone size, and D and trimming were worked out from the DNA. The data hold under 200,000 clones, with 80% observed a single time. Recovery among Cohort 3 donors was established by two negative PCRs, clearance, or symptom resolution. This clone was picked up a small number of times.

Sequenced input: PBMCs or T cells enriched from blood (not recorded which). V usage is TRBV23-1 and J usage is TRBJ1-2; D is unresolved. TRBV23-1 is identified as an open reading frame with a role that is uncertain. This receptor was taken from a woman in her fifties or sixties who had recovered from COVID-19. The CDR3 bases are TGCGCCAGCAGTCAATCGCCGCCGGGTAACTATGGCTACACCTTC. Its protein product is CASSQSPPGNYGYTF.